This TCR beta chain comes out of a study of T cells after yellow fever vaccination. TCRdb fed the 5' RACE reads into MiXCR, producing one record per CDR3 protein. The repertoire holds approximately 510,000 distinct CDR3 sequences, roughly 22% seen once, with roughly 16% in the top ten. Germline V gene data show CDR1 as DFQATT and CDR2 as SNEGSKA (reference sequence). This CDR3 is built from 17 residues. Deletions cut 3 bases from V and 2 bases from J, with 21 bases between. The gene calls are TRBV20-1 and TRBJ2-3, with D perhaps matching TRBD2 (6 bases). Sequencing was performed on PBMCs, taken approximately 22 days after the first yellow fever vaccination. The sequence was obtained from a man younger than 30 who received the YFV17D yellow fever vaccine. The CDR3 loop is CSASLAGHSIYTDTQYF. In DNA form, the CDR3 reads TGCAGTGCTAGTCTTGCGGGGCATTCTATATACACAGATACGCAGTATTTT.